This T cell receptor (beta chain) originates from a study of identical twins. V gave up 6 bases and J gave up 0 bases; unmatched junction bases: 5. The CDR3 has 14 residues. Germline V CDR1 and CDR2: DFQATT, SNEGSKA (reference sequence). Each CDR3 protein is one row after TCRdb ran MiXCR on the 5' RACE reads. The profile shows some 790,000 distinct CDR3 sequences, approximately 18% of them singletons. Another study also made use of these data, one on T cells expressing NK-cell markers. From that second work: Alpha-beta TCR T cells were the sole sorting target in several experiments, owing to an anti-gamma-delta TCR antibody.

The sequencing sample was made of PBMCs. V usage is TRBV20-1 and J usage is TRBJ2-1; 7 nucleotides match TRBD1. The source of this sequence is a woman aged 18-29 years in good health. For the CDR3, the DNA is TGCAGTGCCCGCAGACAGGGCTCCTACAATGAGCAGTTCTTC. Amino acids: CSARRQGSYNEQFF.